This entry is about one TCR beta chain. Its antigen is undetermined. This entry belongs to a study of T cells after yellow fever vaccination. Study-wide results and caveats: Repertoires sorted by FACS could include abundant clonotypes that are contaminants from the bulk population.

The germline V gene has CDR1 SGHTS and CDR2 YDEGEE. V was cut by 0 bases and J by 8 bases, with 14 bases left in between. CDR3 size: 14 residues. One entry per CDR3 protein results from TCRdb running MiXCR on the 5' RACE reads. The sample has a few hundred thousand distinct CDR3 sequences, 3% to 4.5% seen once. The rearrangement uses TRBV5-8 and TRBJ1-1; a possible D gene is TRBD1 (5 bases). The clonotype was recovered from a man younger than 30 who received the YFV17D yellow fever vaccine. Sequences were derived from PBMCs, sampled on the day of the yellow fever booster vaccination. The CDR3 here is CASSLGPGGLEAFF. The CDR3, as DNA: TGTGCCAGCAGCTTGGGGCCTGGGGGACTAGAAGCTTTCTTT.